The T cell receptor (beta chain) under discussion was sequenced for a study of cytomegalovirus exposure and HLA in healthy donors (TCRdb year 2017). Regarding the study in general: In an earlier analysis of some 550 of the donors, 276 Gb of sequence data and 95 million to 130 million unique TCR beta sequences from about 179 million T cells were reported. An early release that covered about 640 HLA-typed donors contained about 290 gigabases of sequencing data and some 87 million unique TCR sequences. The genetic ancestry cluster associated with self-reported Caucasian donors included 81% of the 300 to 450 genotyped donors. The study aimed to test whether cataloging public T cell receptors could reveal signatures of past pathogen exposure. The study used immunosequencing to profile the T cell repertoires of 600 to 850 subjects and linked those repertoires to cytomegalovirus serostatus. Along with the approximately 670-subject first cohort, a separate validation cohort of over a hundred different subjects was used. The study combined high-throughput TCR immunosequencing, statistical association of individual TCRs with disease status, and machine learning to predict cytomegalovirus infection status. In a later analysis, previously published TCR beta repertoires from 666 donors were re-analyzed and high-resolution HLA genotyping was added so that TCR occurrence patterns could be studied. In the later analysis, no new phenotypic data were used to find candidate immune exposures; instead, reliance was placed on TCR beta sequences and their occurrence across donors. An earlier analysis of about 620 of the donors applied high-throughput TCR beta sequencing to assess whether each TCR beta V gene segment acted as functional or pseudogenic. Donor age, sex, ethnicity and CMV serostatus were compiled alongside the repertoire data. In a later genetic analysis, genome-wide SNP genotypes for about 55% of the roughly 700 donors were used, and that subset was treated as a discovery cohort. All discovery cohort repertoires had been generated on a single sequencing platform. HLA typing covered class I and class II loci at four-digit resolution. The number of donors typed differed by locus, with about 629-640 for A, B, C, DRB1 and DQB1, 522 for DQA1, approximately 570 for DPA1, and around 450 for DPB1. Roughly 5 DR-DQ haplotypes were handled as single units for association and clustering, since linkage in the cohort was strong. Among about 360 genotyped donors of the cohort, an average of around 240,000 unique TCR beta nucleotide sequences were sequenced per donor, 15% to 20% of them non-productive.

In total, about 650 healthy bone marrow donors made up the cohort. At the time of sampling, all cohort members were nominally healthy, though unrecorded immune exposures were likely present. CMV serostatus was recorded as positive for 289 and negative for about 50% of the roughly 700 cohort members, whereas no CMV serostatus was recorded for the donor in question. Every donor gave a peripheral blood sample, and the peripheral blood mononuclear cells from that sample were used for TCR beta sequencing. The Qiagen DNeasy Blood Extraction Kit was used to extract genomic DNA from the blood cell samples. Overall results and qualifications from the work: The only immune exposure information available for the cohort was CMV serostatus. In vitro tests confirmed that three of the cytomegalovirus-associated TCR beta chains recognize cytomegalovirus antigens. In a later genetic analysis, a missense DCLRE1C variant was associated with V-gene and J-gene trimming of TCR beta chains, and the association was replicated in an independent cohort. Most TCR sequences were seen in very few donors, while some public TCRs were found in many individuals. According to a later analysis, parvovirus B19, influenza, CMV and Epstein-Barr virus appeared linked to several top co-occurrence clusters. In the study, about 150 TCR beta chains were listed as associated with cytomegalovirus. The presence/absence analyses assumed that sequencing depth was roughly uniform across donors, and that assumption may not be true. In an earlier analysis of some 540 of the donors, most TCR beta V segments appeared in productive rearrangements about 87% or about 30% of the time, broadly matching IMGT annotations. When HLA alleles, especially DR and DQ, strongly co-occurred, attributing TCR associations to individual alleles was difficult. A later analysis associated about 16,000 TCR beta sequences with specific HLA alleles at a false discovery rate of 0.05. Because the 87-base-pair reads could not distinguish some IMGT-functional V segments, including TRBV6-2 and TRBV6-3, those segments were excluded. Correlated functional status among segregating V segments might reflect linkage disequilibrium, but an unknown experimental factor could not be ruled out. The classifier was reported to diagnose cytomegalovirus status with high specificity and sensitivity in both the original cohort and the validation cohort. This cohort had only TCR beta chains sequenced, and the lack of alpha or paired-chain data limited which features could be detected. Because counts were too low, under 20 rarely observed V segments, including chromosome 9 orphons, were left out of the earlier analysis of a few hundred of the donors. In a later analysis, HLA-associated TCR beta chains were found to be more clonally expanded and to have lower generation probabilities than equally common non-associated chains. The authors suggested that the approach could potentially be generalized to other disease states and immunological phenotypes. A cluster of highly shared sequence variants was judged likely to be a technical artifact of the sequencing pipeline. Because HLA typing was missing for some donors at each locus, association tests included only the typed subset. A later analysis found that TCR association rates varied across HLA loci, with DRB1 alleles showing the most associated TCRs and HLA-C alleles the fewest. Most CMV-associated TCR beta chains appeared to be HLA-restricted in a later analysis, and the HLA associations seemed to be driven largely by CMV exposure. A further reported finding was that TCR beta sequences accurately predicted the HLA-A and HLA-B alleles for most subjects in the first cohort. A later genetic analysis reported fewer N-insertions in productive TCRs among donors in an Asian-associated ancestry cluster than the approximately 670-donor mean.

As encoded in the germline V gene, CDR1 is SGDLS while CDR2 is YYNGEE. V has 7 bases trimmed and J has 5 bases trimmed; junction bases matching no gene number 9. The CDR3 runs 16 amino acids, cysteine and phenylalanine included. The only DNA kept is the CDR3, 48 bases in frame from the first base. This clone was counted once. This receptor's antigen is unknown. Per-base qualities were not stored, and no clone one base away is much larger. Libraries were made using the immunoSEQ multiplex PCR assay. The multiplex PCR relied on a mix of 60 forward primers for TCR Vbeta segments and 13 reverse primers for TCR Jbeta segments. The CDR3 region of rearranged TCR beta genes was amplified from genomic DNA by a multiplex PCR assay. Amplified TCR beta libraries were sequenced as 87-base-pair reads on the Illumina HiSeq System. For the original study's pipeline: In a later analysis, tens of millions of unique TCR beta chains were counted across the approximately 620 repertoires, and around 10 million of these chains were shared by at least two donors. Raw reads were error-corrected and collapsed into unique sequences by a nearest-neighbor algorithm in which closely related sequences were merged to remove PCR and sequencing errors. V, D and J gene segments were assigned by aligning CDR3 sequences to IMGT reference sequences. Each retained sequence needed at least a six-nucleotide match to both a V gene segment and a J gene segment. A rearrangement counted as productive if the CDR3 had no stop codons and remained in frame with V and J, and every other rearrangement counted as non-productive. Following IMGT convention, CDR3 was defined as the stretch from the second conserved V-encoded cysteine up to the conserved J-encoded phenylalanine. The earlier analysis of fewer than 750 of the donors excluded sequences that lacked an unambiguous match to a single V gene segment. An earlier analysis of 500 to 600 of the donors classified V segments as functional when productive rearrangements were above 56.7% and as segregating when the standard deviation between donors was above 5%. A statistical classification framework was developed to diagnose cytomegalovirus status using the catalog of TCR beta chain sequences. In a later analysis, TCR nucleotide sequences were compared against IMGT/GENE-DB human TR gene sequences so that V and J genes could be assigned. Using the TCRdist pipeline, a later analysis assigned CDR3 sequences along with most-parsimonious VDJ recombination scenarios. In a later analysis, every TCR beta chain was defined by the combination of its CDR3 amino acid sequence and its V-gene family, and reads without a unique V-gene family were dropped. A later analysis removed several hundred highly shared, low-generation-probability nucleotide sequences to deal with suspected cross-contamination and a sequencing artifact. In a later analysis, a clonal expansion index for each public chain was calculated from normalized within-repertoire ranks of inferred template counts. In a later analysis, generation probabilities were computed with a VDJ recombination model fitted to out-of-frame rearrangements, and the resulting probabilities were checked against IGoR. In a later analysis, TCR-TCR, TCR-HLA and TCR-CMV co-occurrence was scored with hypergeometric tests, and a repertoire-size bias correction was applied to TCR pairs. To estimate false discovery rates, a later analysis permuted the HLA or CMV assignments 20 times. In a later analysis, co-occurring TCRs were grouped using DBSCAN, and TCRdist sequence similarity was added for clustering within HLA-allele-positive subsets. Co-occurrence clustering excluded repertoires with fewer than 30,000 or more than 120,000 public chains, plus five with anomalous nucleotide sharing. TCRdb mirrors the immuneACCESS table, restricted to in-frame sequences. Some clones are absent from its copies; in checked studies, under half trace to an unresolved V gene, and the reason for the others is unknown. That table is the source of V, J and clone size, and D and trimming were worked out from the DNA. This sample lists around 150,000 clones; approximately 70% were detected once. The leading ten clones occupy about 1.5% of the sample.

This clonotype was obtained from a human donor in good health. The sample consisted of PBMCs. The V and J genes are TRBV9 and TRBJ2-3, with 14 central nucleotides matching TRBD2. The DNA reads TGTGCCAGCTCCCCCCCCGGGACTAGCGGGAGAGATACGCAGTATTTT. Its translation reads: CASSPPGTSGRDTQYF.